This paragraph covers one TCR beta chain sequence. Its antigen is as yet unknown. Profiling relied on immunoSEQ multiplex PCR, and the TCRdb table lists in-frame clones only, not all of them. The sample lists more than 9,000 clones, approximately 86% seen once, with under 6.5% in the top ten. The record originates from a study of graft-versus-host responses after intestinal transplantation. Study-level information: Multivisceral, liver-intestinal, or isolated intestinal grafts went to recipients.

Germline CDR1 reads MNHNY; CDR2 reads SVGAGI (reference sequence). The CDR3 sequence is 15 residues long. V shed 6 bases, J shed 3 bases, and the junction held 11 bases outside the gene matches. Intraepithelial and lamina propria lymphocytes were isolated from graft specimens. Whole-study findings and limits: High graft-versus-host to host-versus-graft clonal ratios were seen in allografts of patients with graft-donor T cell macrochimerism. Recipient marrow contained GvH clones, some of which appeared first in ileum or blood.

This clonotype was sampled from a human patient who received an intestinal transplant, so some T cells may come from the graft donor. Sample: ileum tissue, taken around 24 months after intestinal transplantation. The chain recombines TRBV6-6 with TRBJ2-7; TRBD2 agrees at 7 bases. The CDR3 DNA sequence: TGTGCCAGCAGCCTTACTAGCGTGGGGGGCTACGAGCAGTACTTC. Translation: CASSLTSVGGYEQYF.